A selection of T cell receptor beta chains follows, all from one sample in a study of CD8+CD57+ T cells in acquired aplastic anemia. TCRdb fed the reads into MiXCR, producing one record per CDR3 protein. In the table there are approximately 180,000 distinct CDR3 sequences, around 63% of which are singletons. Sequencing was carried out using sorted CD4+, CD8+, or CD8+CD57+ T cells (not recorded which) from PBMCs. The source of these receptors is a human donor with aplastic anemia. Each CDR3 is given with its conserved first and last residue. D genes are given only for firm matches. For some rows the clone size is stated as once, few or many, or as a class when expanded; others skip it.

v_call	clone_size	d_call	j_call	cdr3_aa
TRBV18	many	TRBD1	TRBJ2-7	CASSPDRGEQYF
TRBV20-1	-	TRBD1	TRBJ2-1	CSAHPGQGYNEQFF
TRBV2	once	-	TRBJ1-1	CASSVNQGIGTEAFF
TRBV7-9	-	-	TRBJ2-7	CASSLVGVVGYEQYF
TRBV7-9	-	-	TRBJ1-2	CASSSQGLYGYTF
TRBV9	-	-	TRBJ2-3	CASSVGFLDSTDTQYF
TRBV10-1	-	-	TRBJ1-2	CASSEPWDGDGAYGYTF
TRBV20-1	few	-	TRBJ2-7	CSATPEADSYEQYF
TRBV20-1	-	-	TRBJ1-1	CSARDPTRGTEAFF
TRBV2	-	TRBD2	TRBJ2-5	CASTKSGGEGETQYF
TRBV10-1	-	-	TRBJ1-5	CASSEALGQPQHF
TRBV29-1	-	-	TRBJ1-4	CSVVKEGKLFF
TRBV2	-	-	TRBJ2-7	CASSVPLKQYF
TRBV2	-	-	TRBJ1-2	CASSPSLTVTYGYTF
TRBV2	-	-	TRBJ2-1	CAGPGQFNEQFF
TRBV9	once	-	TRBJ1-5	CASSVLDTEQPQHF
TRBV7-9	once	TRBD1	TRBJ1-4	CASRGQTGGLEKLFF
TRBV29-1	-	TRBD2	TRBJ2-1	CSAQGTTLRNEQFF
TRBV19	-	-	TRBJ2-7	CASSGGESYEQYF
TRBV24-1	few	-	TRBJ2-3	CATSDPQGLTDTQYF
TRBV20-1	-	TRBD1	TRBJ1-3	CSAADRVKDSGNTIYF
TRBV15	-	-	TRBJ2-3	CATSRVGDSTDTQYF
TRBV5-1	-	-	TRBJ2-7	CASSPTGSVYEQYF
TRBV4-1	-	-	TRBJ1-6	CASSLGGPLHF
TRBV2	-	-	TRBJ1-2	CASSELCTYGYTF
TRBV6-2/TRBV6-3	-	TRBD1	TRBJ1-5	CASSYRTGYSNQPQHF
TRBV7-9	-	TRBD2	TRBJ2-1	CASSPASGRTYNEQFF
TRBV7-8	-	-	TRBJ2-7	CGSRDSNF
TRBV2	many	-	TRBJ2-4	CASLGRTPKNIQYF
TRBV19	-	TRBD1	TRBJ1-6	CASSTPGQPNSPLHF
TRBV12-3/TRBV12-4	-	TRBD1	TRBJ1-2	CASRNRDSRGYTF
TRBV2	once	TRBD1	TRBJ1-2	CASSVKGQGRGYTF
TRBV19	many	-	TRBJ2-3	CASSWSGAPDTQYF
TRBV20-1	-	-	TRBJ2-7	CSARGVPSYEQYF
TRBV5-4	many	-	TRBJ2-7	CASSFDSSYEQYF
TRBV5-5	-	-	TRBJ2-7	CASSFTGISYEQYF
TRBV6-1	once	-	TRBJ2-7	CASRGLGRYEQYF
TRBV15	-	-	TRBJ1-1	CATSRATRVEAFF
TRBV5-5	many	-	TRBJ1-1	CASSLVRAYTEAFF
TRBV9	-	-	TRBJ2-3	CASSPYGKTDTQYF
TRBV5-6	-	TRBD1	TRBJ1-4	CASSLAGQGGEKLFF
TRBV10-3	-	TRBD2	TRBJ2-2	CAISDRLAGANTGELFF
TRBV20-1	-	TRBD1	TRBJ1-1	CSAAWDRGWPMNTEAFF
TRBV13	many	TRBD2	TRBJ2-7	CASSGGDYSYEQYF
TRBV2	-	-	TRBJ1-4	CASSGEKLFF
TRBV25-1	-	-	TRBJ1-6	CASSDGANSPLHF
TRBV7-8	many	-	TRBJ1-2	CASSPVGAVEDYGYTF
TRBV15	-	TRBD1	TRBJ1-1	CATSRDLGVDRIEAFF
TRBV20-1	-	-	TRBJ2-5	CSAREWGTETQYF
TRBV24-1	few	TRBD2	TRBJ2-1	CATSDPGLAGDEQFF
TRBV9	-	-	TRBJ1-5	CASSVATGNGQPQHF
TRBV19	-	-	TRBJ1-2	CAVEERGANYGYTF
TRBV6-5	many	TRBD1	TRBJ1-2	CASSYKGQGRPNYGYTF
TRBV7-4	-	-	TRBJ2-7	CASSPKVSATNYEQYF
TRBV20-1	many	TRBD2	TRBJ2-3	CSARVPSGTTDTQYF